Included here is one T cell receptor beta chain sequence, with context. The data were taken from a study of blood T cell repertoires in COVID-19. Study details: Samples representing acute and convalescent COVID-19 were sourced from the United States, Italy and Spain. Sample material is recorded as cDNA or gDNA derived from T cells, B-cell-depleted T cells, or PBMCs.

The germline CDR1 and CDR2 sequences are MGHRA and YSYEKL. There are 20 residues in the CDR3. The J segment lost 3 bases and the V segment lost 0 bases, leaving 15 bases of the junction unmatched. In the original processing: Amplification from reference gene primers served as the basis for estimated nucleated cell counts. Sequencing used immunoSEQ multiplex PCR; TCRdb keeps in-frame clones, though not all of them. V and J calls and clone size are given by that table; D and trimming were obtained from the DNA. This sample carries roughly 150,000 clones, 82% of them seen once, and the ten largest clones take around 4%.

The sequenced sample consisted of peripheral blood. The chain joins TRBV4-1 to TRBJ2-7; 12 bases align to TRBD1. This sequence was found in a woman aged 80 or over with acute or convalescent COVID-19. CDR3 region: CASSQEGTGGFRTSRYEQYF. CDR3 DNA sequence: TGCGCCAGCAGCCAAGAAGGGACAGGGGGCTTTCGGACTAGTCGCTACGAGCAGTACTTC.